This T cell receptor beta chain was retrieved from a study of shared clonotypes between healthy human individuals (dated by TCRdb to the early 2020s). As for the study more broadly: The cohort included a few men and a couple of women between 18 and 49 years of age. For each donor, CD4 naive and CD4 memory were each run on three plates, CD8 naive on two plates, and CD8 memory on one plate. The study deeply sequenced blood TCR repertoires of five healthy adults to estimate repertoire size and the extent of clonotype sharing between individuals. Leukapheresis yielded between about 0.94 and 9.5 billion PBMCs per donor. To increase sequencing depth and limit assay-specific biases, different laboratories used diverse techniques to prepare libraries and sequence TCR repertoires. On the study overall, not on this receptor specifically: Pairwise subsampling led to the expectation that sequencing depth would affect the degree of clonotype sharing among donors. Larger estimated clonotype richness was generally found for naive subsets than for memory subsets. Compared with non-shared clonotypes, the clonotypes found in all four sorted-subset donors had higher generation probabilities. Because the study included only a small number of donors, the genetic and exposure-history diversity represented was limited. Sampling was restricted to blood, and TCR repertoires in tissues likely differ from the TCR repertoires found in blood. Across a handful of donors, about 4.5% of naive CD4, more than 3% of naive CD8, roughly 2.2% of memory CD4, and over 0.35% of memory CD8 clonotypes were shared. Even with the large sequencing depth, rarefaction of the sorted-subset datasets indicated that sequencing was incomplete.

As concerns this clone: Its antigen has not been determined. No base qualities exist here, and no much larger clone lies one base off it.

Donors were healthy HIV-negative adults with no recently reported acute infections or vaccinations. Only Caucasian adults living in Nashville, Tennessee, USA were represented among the donors. CD4+ T cells were enriched through magnetic negative selection, after which naive cells were positively selected on CD45RA and the remaining negative fraction served as the memory subset. Blood was obtained by leukapheresis, after which PBMCs were separated by Ficoll-Histopaque density gradient centrifugation and cryopreserved in liquid nitrogen vapor phase. Analytical flow cytometry was used to check the purity and quantity of each magnetically sorted T cell population. Each sorted fraction had its genomic DNA isolated and then quantified by UV absorbance on a Nanodrop 2000c. Counted from cysteine to phenylalanine, this CDR3 has 15 amino acids. This entry keeps only the CDR3 DNA: 45 bases, framed from base 1. Germline trimming: 4 bases from V, 2 bases from J; junction bases outside gene matches: 7. Reading the germline V gene gives CDR1 MDHEN and CDR2 SYDVKM.

Using the deep immunoSEQ assay, TCR CDR3 regions were amplified from genomic DNA by multiplex PCR. Extracted genomic DNA from each cell subset was distributed evenly across all wells of several immunoSEQ 96-well plates, and each plate was treated as a replicate. For sorted subsets, about 210 ng of genomic DNA, equivalent to roughly 33,000 T cell genomes, went into each replicate PCR. Purified libraries were quantified with a Qubit 3.0 fluorometer, sized on a Bioanalyzer 2100, and re-quantified with the KAPA Library Quantification kit. Every immunoSEQ 96-well plate was sequenced on a dedicated single-read 150-cycle Illumina NextSeq 550 flow cell. As for the authors' bioinformatics: Because the immunoSEQ output held only junctional sequences and lacked quality scores, the filtering could not match the filtering applied to full-length reads. To assign V/J genes and CDR3, sequences were annotated against IMGT germline references using PyIR, a Python wrapper for IgBLAST v1.9. Reads were removed for weak V/J assignments (E-value above 1e-6), missing CDR3, stop codons, out-of-frame junctions, or ambiguous translated residues. V3J clonotypes were defined as sequences sharing an identical inferred V gene, J gene, and CDR3 amino acid sequence. The percentage overlap between two repertoires was calculated by dividing the number of shared unique clonotypes by the size of the smaller repertoire. Three approaches were used to assess repertoire richness: RTK rarefaction, the Chao1 estimator, and Recon v2.1 estimates of unobserved clonotypes. For all TCRbeta clonotypes obtained by the gDNA method from several donors, generation probabilities were computed with OLGA. TCRdb limited this immuneACCESS table to in-frame rearrangements with V and J called. A share of clones is missing; checked studies link under half to unresolved V genes, and the rest is unexplained. V and J calls and clone size come straight from that table; D and trimming were deduced from the DNA. Here the sample has approximately 740,000 clones; around two thirds occur a single time. About 1.7% of the sample belongs to the ten largest clones.

The specimen was memory CD4+ T cells sorted from blood. This specimen's cell subset or site label, per the study, means: CD45RA-negative fraction. This clonotype was obtained from a woman in her 30s in good health. Rearrangement joined TRBV28 to TRBJ2-5; 7 bases in between match TRBD1. CDR3 loop: CASSSPGTVQETQYF. Read as DNA, the sequence is TGTGCCAGCAGTTCGCCCGGGACAGTTCAAGAGACCCAGTACTTC. Supplemented by the reference TRBV28 and TRBJ2-5 proteins around the CDR3, the complete variable domain is DVKVTQSSRYLVKRTGEKVFLECVQDMDHENMFWYRQDPGLGLRLIYFSYDVKMKEKGDIPEGYSVSREKKERFSLILESASTNQTSMYLCASSSPGTVQETQYFGPGTRLLVL.